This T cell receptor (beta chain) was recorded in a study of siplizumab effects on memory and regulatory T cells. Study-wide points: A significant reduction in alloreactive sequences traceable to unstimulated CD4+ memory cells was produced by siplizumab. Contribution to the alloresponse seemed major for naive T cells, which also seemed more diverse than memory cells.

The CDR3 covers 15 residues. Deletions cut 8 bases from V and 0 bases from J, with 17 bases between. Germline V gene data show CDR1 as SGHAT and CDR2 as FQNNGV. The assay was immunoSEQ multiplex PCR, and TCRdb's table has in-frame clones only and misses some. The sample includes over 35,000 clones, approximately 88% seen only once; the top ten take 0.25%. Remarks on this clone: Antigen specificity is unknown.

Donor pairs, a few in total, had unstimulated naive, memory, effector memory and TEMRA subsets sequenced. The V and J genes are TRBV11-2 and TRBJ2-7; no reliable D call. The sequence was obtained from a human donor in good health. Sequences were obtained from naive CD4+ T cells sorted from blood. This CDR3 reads CASGRIFQSSYEQYF. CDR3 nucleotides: TGTGCCAGCGGGCGAATATTTCAGAGCTCCTACGAGCAGTACTTC.